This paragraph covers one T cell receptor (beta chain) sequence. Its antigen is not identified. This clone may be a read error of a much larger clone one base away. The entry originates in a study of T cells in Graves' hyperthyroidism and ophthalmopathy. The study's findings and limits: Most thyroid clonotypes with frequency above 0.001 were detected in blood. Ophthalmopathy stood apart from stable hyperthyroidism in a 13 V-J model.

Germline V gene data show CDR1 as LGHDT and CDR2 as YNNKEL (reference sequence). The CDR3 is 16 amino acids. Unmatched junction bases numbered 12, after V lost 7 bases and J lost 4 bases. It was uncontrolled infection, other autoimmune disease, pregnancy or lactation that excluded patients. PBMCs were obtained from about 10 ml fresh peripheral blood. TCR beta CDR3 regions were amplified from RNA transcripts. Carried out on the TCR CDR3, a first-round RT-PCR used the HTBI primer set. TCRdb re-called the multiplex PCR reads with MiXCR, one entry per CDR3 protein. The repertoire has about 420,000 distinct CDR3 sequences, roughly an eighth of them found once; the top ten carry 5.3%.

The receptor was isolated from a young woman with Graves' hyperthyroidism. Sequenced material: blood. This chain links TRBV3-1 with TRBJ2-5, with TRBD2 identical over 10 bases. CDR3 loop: CASNQDLAGVGETQYF. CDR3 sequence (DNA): TGTGCCAGCAACCAGGATCTAGCGGGAGTTGGAGAGACCCAGTACTTC.